This TCR beta chain was identified in a study of spatial heterogeneity in lung cancer. Study-level background: Correlation of TCR transcript counts in tumor regions with a T cell module score from matched bulk RNA-seq was strong. TCR and UMI combinations that were unique each appeared, on average, more than ten times in raw reads.

With regard to this clonotype: Its antigen is unidentified.

Findings of the study overall: Counts that tracked tumor mutation counts were those of expanded intratumoral alpha and beta TCRs.

V was pared by 4 bases and J by 5 bases, with 4 bases of the junction left unmatched. The CDR3 consists of 13 residues. Germline CDR1 and CDR2: SGHTA and FQGTGA. Documented time point: sample taken at primary tumor resection. Whole RNA, isolated from tumor, nontumor lung or frozen PBMC, was sequenced without prior sorting. Via MiXCR, TCRdb re-called the 5' RACE reads, giving one row per CDR3 protein. The table lists approximately 6,000 distinct CDR3 sequences, around an eighth of them singletons. Sequenced here: lung tumor tissue, sampled at surgery. This TCR was sampled from a female donor with early-stage non-small cell lung cancer. The gene calls are TRBV7-3 and TRBJ2-5, with 7 bases that match TRBD2. The CDR3 nucleotides are TGTGCCAGCAGCTCACTAGCGTCGGAGACCCAGTACTTC. Amino acids: CASSSLASETQYF.